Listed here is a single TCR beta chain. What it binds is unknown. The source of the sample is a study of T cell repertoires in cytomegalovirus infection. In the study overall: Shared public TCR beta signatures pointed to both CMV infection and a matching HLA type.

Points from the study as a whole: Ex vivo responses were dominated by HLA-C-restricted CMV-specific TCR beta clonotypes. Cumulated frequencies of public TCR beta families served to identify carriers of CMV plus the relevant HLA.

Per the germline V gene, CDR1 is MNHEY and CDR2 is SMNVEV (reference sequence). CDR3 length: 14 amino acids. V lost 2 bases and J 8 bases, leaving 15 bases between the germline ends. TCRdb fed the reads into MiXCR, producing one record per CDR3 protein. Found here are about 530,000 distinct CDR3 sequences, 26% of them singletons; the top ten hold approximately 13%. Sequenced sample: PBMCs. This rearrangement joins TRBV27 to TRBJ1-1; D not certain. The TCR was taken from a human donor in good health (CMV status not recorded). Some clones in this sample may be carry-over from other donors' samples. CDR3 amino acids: CASSLIEQAREAFF. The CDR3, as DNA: TGTGCCAGCAGTTTAATCGAACAAGCCCGGGAAGCTTTCTTT.